This T cell receptor beta chain was profiled in a study of T cell responses to AZD1222 COVID-19 vaccine. Per germline, CDR1 GTSNPN and CDR2 SVGIG (reference sequence). V lost 3 bases to trimming and J lost 4 bases, with 15 bases between them. The CDR3 spans 14 residues. This table comes from immunoSEQ multiplex PCR, and its TCRdb copy is limited to in-frame clones, with some not included. The repertoire includes about 140,000 clones, around 90% of them detected once, and just over 5.5% sits in the top ten. The material was peripheral blood, obtained on day 0 of AZD1222 vaccination. This sequence originates from an adult in good health. The chain combines TRBV30 with TRBJ1-2; D ambiguous. CDR3 residues: CAWRGKGWVYGYTF. CDR3 DNA sequence: TGTGCCTGGAGGGGGAAGGGTTGGGTCTATGGCTACACCTTC.